A single sample gave rise to the 8 T cell receptor beta chains below, sequenced in a study of blood T cell repertoires in COVID-19. Method: immunoSEQ multiplex PCR; TCRdb's copy keeps in-frame clones and lacks some. The sample includes 200,000 or so clones, roughly 79% of them seen just once. Sequencing was done on a sample of peripheral blood. Every receptor here comes from a man in his fifties or sixties with active or convalescent COVID-19.

The chain combines TRBV7-2 with TRBJ2-1; 12 nucleotides align to TRBD2. V was clipped by 3 bases and J by 0 bases; unmatched bases: 6. Germline V gives CDR1 SGHTA, CDR2 FQGNSA. The CDR3 length is 18 residues. CDR3 DNA sequence: TGTGCCAGCAGCTTTGGACTAGCGGGGACCCTCTCCTACAATGAGCAGTTCTTC. This encodes CASSFGLAGTLSYNEQFF.

The CDR3 DNA reads TGTGCCAGCTCACCACGTGGCGGGAGGGCCCGACTCCACGAGCAGTACTTC. As protein: CASSPRGGRARLHEQYF. The rearrangement links TRBV18 to TRBJ2-7; 9 nucleotides match TRBD2. This CDR3 has 17 residues. V lost 1 base and J lost 5; bases outside the gene matches: 12. Germline-derived CDR1 and CDR2 are KGHSH and LQKENI.

The chain employs TRBV7-6 and TRBJ2-7; TRBD1 aligns across 7 bases. Germline V gene data show CDR1 as SGHVS and CDR2 as FNYEAQ. CDR3 size: 11 residues. The CDR3 reads CGTGRGNEQYF. The CDR3 DNA sequence: TGTGGTACAGGCAGGGGGAACGAGCAGTACTTC. The full variable domain, completed using reference TRBV7-6 and TRBJ2-7, is GAGVSQSPRYKVTKRGQDVALRCDPISGHVSLYWYRQALGQGPEFLTYFNYEAQQDKSGLPNDRFSAERPEGSISTLTIQRTEQRDSAMYRCGTGRGNEQYFGPGTRLTVT.

A note on this clone: Within the sample, other DNA sequences also encode this same CDR3. The V and J genes are TRBV5-6 and TRBJ2-1, with 12 bases lining up with TRBD2. V was pared by 0 bases and J by 8 bases, with 0 bases of the junction left unmatched. Per germline, CDR1 SGHDT and CDR2 YYEEEE. The CDR3 runs to 14 residues. Here the CDR3 reads CASSLGLAGDEQFF. Written as DNA, the CDR3 is TGTGCCAGCAGCTTGGGACTAGCGGGAGATGAGCAGTTCTTC. Full variable domain (remainder filled in from reference TRBV5-6 and TRBJ2-1): DAGVTQSPTHLIKTRGQQVTLRCSPKSGHDTVSWYQQALGQGPQFIFQYYEEEERQRGNFPDRFSGHQFPNYSSELNVNALLLGDSALYLCASSLGLAGDEQFFGPGTRLTVL.

The chain uses TRBV24-1 and TRBJ2-5; D is ambiguous. Between the trimmed V and J ends, which lost 4 bases and 0 bases, there was a span of 11 bases. The germline V gene has CDR1 KGHDR and CDR2 SFDVKD. The CDR3 has 15 residues. The CDR3 DNA reads TGTGCCACCAGTGACATAGACATGAACCAAGAGACCCAGTACTTC. It translates to CATSDIDMNQETQYF.

The chain links TRBV10-3 to TRBJ1-5; 12 bases agree with TRBD1. J gave up 7 bases and V 4 bases, and 5 bases lay outside the gene matches. Germline V gene lookup returns CDR1 ENHRY and CDR2 SYGVKD. The CDR3 sequence is 15 residues long. This CDR3 reads CAISAGTGGEQPQHF. DNA for the CDR3: TGTGCCATCAGTGCCGGGACAGGGGGCGAGCAGCCCCAGCATTTT.

The rearrangement uses TRBV7-9 and TRBJ2-5; the D gene is possibly TRBD1 (6 bases). The CDR3 totals 18 residues. V shed 2 bases and J shed 0 bases, with 19 bases lying between them. Germline V gives CDR1 SEHNR, CDR2 FQNEAQ (reference sequence). In nucleotides, the CDR3 is TGTGCCAGCAGCTTATCCAGGGGAGACTTCTTGTACCAAGAGACCCAGTACTTC. Residues: CASSLSRGDFLYQETQYF.

The chain has TRBV7-9 and TRBJ2-4; a weak D match, TRBD2 (6 bases). The germline V gene encodes CDR1 SEHNR and CDR2 FQNEAQ (reference sequence). The V end lost 1 base, the J end lost 0 bases, and 13 bases lay between the germline ends. The CDR3 runs 17 residues. CDR3 coding DNA: TGTGCCAGCAGCTTAGTTTATCAGGGACTAGCCAAAAACATTCAGTACTTC. This sequence encodes CASSLVYQGLAKNIQYF.